The clone carrying this TCR beta chain is deemed medium-sized. Treatment of any kind had been given to no patient before thyroid surgery. This specimen comes from a study of metastatic and nonmetastatic thyroid tumors. V lost 5 bases to trimming and J lost 4 bases; unmatched junction nucleotides: 7. This CDR3 is 14 amino acids long. In germline, CDR1 is SGHAT, CDR2 FQDESV (reference sequence). TCRdb re-called the PCR reads via MiXCR. The table lists around 25,000 clones, approximately 22% of them singletons. The receptor was derived from a female donor with papillary thyroid cancer or a benign thyroid nodule (not recorded which). Some clones in this sample may be carry-over from other donors' samples. The genes are TRBV11-1 and TRBJ1-1, with 7 bases that match TRBD1. Sequencing used adjacent normal tissue. CDR3: CASSPDRVGTEAFF. Here the CDR3 DNA reads TGTGCCAGCAGCCCCGACAGGGTTGGCACTGAAGCTTTCTTT.